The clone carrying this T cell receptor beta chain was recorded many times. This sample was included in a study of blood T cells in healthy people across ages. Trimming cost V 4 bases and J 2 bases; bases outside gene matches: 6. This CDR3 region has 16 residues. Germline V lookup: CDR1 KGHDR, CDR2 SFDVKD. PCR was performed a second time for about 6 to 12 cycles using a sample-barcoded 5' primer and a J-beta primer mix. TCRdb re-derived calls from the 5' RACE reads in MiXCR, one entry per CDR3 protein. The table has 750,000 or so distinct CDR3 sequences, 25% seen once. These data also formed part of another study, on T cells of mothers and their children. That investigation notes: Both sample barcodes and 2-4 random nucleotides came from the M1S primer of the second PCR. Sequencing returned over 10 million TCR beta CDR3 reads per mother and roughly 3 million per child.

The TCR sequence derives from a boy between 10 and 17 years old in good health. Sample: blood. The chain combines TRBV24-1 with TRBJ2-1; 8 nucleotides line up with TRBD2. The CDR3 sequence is CATSDTSGGPYNEQFF. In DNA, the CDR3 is TGTGCCACCAGTGACACGAGCGGGGGACCCTACAATGAGCAGTTCTTC.